This T cell receptor beta chain was obtained from a study of regulatory T cells in long-lasting Graves disease. Germline V lookup: CDR1 MNHNS, CDR2 SASEGT. The CDR3 is 14 residues long. The V gene end was trimmed by 10 bases and the J gene end by 1 base; junction bases not matched to a gene: 6. Both iRepertoire HTBI primers and Arm-PCR of CDR3 regions were used to build the TCR beta libraries. MiXCR, run by TCRdb on the multiplex PCR reads, gives a single entry per CDR3 protein. The data contain about 660,000 distinct CDR3 sequences, approximately 31% of them singletons. General study points: Limited sample numbers may have lowered accuracy.

Time point of the sample: persistent/refractory GD, antithyroid drugs over 5 years with positive TRAb. Scientists built the TCR library using RNA that was extracted from PBMCs. Regarding this clonotype: No antigen is known for it.

The sequence was obtained from a female donor with Graves disease. J is TRBJ1-5 and V is TRBV6-1, with 8 bases lining up with TRBD1. Sequenced material: peripheral blood mononuclear cells (PBMCs), taken when the disease was refractory, from a patient treated with antithyroid drugs. This chain's CDR3 is CATQTGASNQPQHF. CDR3 in DNA: TGTGCCACTCAGACAGGGGCAAGCAATCAGCCCCAGCATTTT.